The TCR beta chain under discussion was sequenced for a study of cytomegalovirus exposure and HLA in healthy donors (dated by TCRdb to about 2017). As for the study more broadly: In an earlier analysis of approximately 640 of the donors, approximately 260 Gb of sequence data and 120 million or so unique TCR beta sequences from about 180 million T cells were reported. Donor age, sex, ethnicity and CMV serostatus were compiled together with the repertoire data. The study used immunosequencing to profile the T cell repertoires of under 700 subjects and linked those repertoires to cytomegalovirus serostatus. A later genetic analysis took genome-wide SNP genotypes for about 55% of the 666 donors and used that subset as a discovery cohort. Among some 400 genotyped donors of the cohort, an average of approximately 240,000 unique TCR beta nucleotide sequences was sequenced per donor, of which 15% to 20% were non-productive. The number of donors typed differed by locus, with roughly 629-640 for A, B, C, DRB1 and DQB1, over 500 for DQA1, 606 for DPA1, and over 400 for DPB1. The study aimed to test whether signatures of past pathogen exposure could be identified by cataloging public T cell receptors. Among the approximately 420 genotyped donors, approximately 76% belonged to the genetic ancestry cluster associated with self-reported Caucasian donors. To study patterns of TCR occurrence, a later analysis re-analyzed previously published TCR beta repertoires from 500 to 850 donors and added high-resolution HLA genotyping. Several DR-DQ haplotypes were handled as single units for association and clustering because linkage in the cohort was strong. Both class I and class II loci were covered by HLA typing, at four-digit resolution. To predict cytomegalovirus infection status, the study brought together high-throughput TCR immunosequencing, statistical association of individual TCRs with disease status, and machine learning. An early release that covered about 600 HLA-typed donors contained 300 to 350 gigabases of sequencing data and about 93 million unique TCR sequences. In an earlier analysis of roughly 580 of the donors, high-throughput TCR beta sequencing was used to judge whether each TCR beta V gene segment behaved as functional or pseudogenic. In the later analysis, no new phenotypic data were used to find candidate immune exposures; instead, reliance was placed on TCR beta sequences and their occurrence across donors. All discovery cohort repertoires had been generated using a single sequencing platform. A separate validation cohort of about 110 different subjects was used in addition to the roughly 700-subject first cohort. What the authors observed across the whole study: In a later analysis, some 18,000 TCR beta sequences were associated with specific HLA alleles at a false discovery rate of 0.05. This cohort had only TCR beta chains sequenced, and the lack of alpha or paired-chain data limited which features could be detected. In a later analysis, the rate of TCR association differed among HLA loci, with DRB1 alleles having the most associated TCRs and HLA-C alleles having the fewest. It was suggested by the authors that the approach could potentially be generalized to other disease states and immunological phenotypes. Several of the top co-occurrence clusters appeared to be linked to parvovirus B19, influenza, CMV and Epstein-Barr virus, according to a later analysis. Because counts were too low, about 17 rarely observed V segments, including chromosome 9 orphons, were excluded from the earlier analysis of about 500 of the donors. Some IMGT-functional V segments, including TRBV6-2 and TRBV6-3, could not be told apart with the 87-base-pair reads, so those segments were excluded. Most TCR sequences were observed very rarely across donors, whereas some public TCRs were present in many individuals. A further reported finding was that TCR beta sequences accurately predicted the HLA-A and HLA-B alleles for most subjects in the first cohort. In vitro tests confirmed that a few of the cytomegalovirus-associated TCR beta chains recognize cytomegalovirus antigens. In a later genetic analysis, a missense DCLRE1C variant was associated with V-gene and J-gene trimming of TCR beta chains, and the association was replicated in an independent cohort. The presence/absence analyses assumed that sequencing depth was roughly uniform across donors, and that assumption may not be true. Correlated functional status among segregating V segments might be attributable to linkage disequilibrium, but an unknown experimental factor could not be ruled out. Compared with equally common non-associated chains, HLA-associated TCR beta chains in a later analysis were more clonally expanded and had lower generation probabilities. According to a later genetic analysis, donors in an Asian-associated ancestry cluster had fewer N-insertions in productive TCRs than the approximately 710-donor mean. In both the original and validation cohorts, the classifier was reported to diagnose cytomegalovirus status with high specificity and sensitivity. When HLA alleles, especially DR and DQ, strongly co-occurred, TCR associations were difficult to assign to individual alleles. A cluster of highly shared sequence variants was judged likely to represent a technical artifact of the sequencing pipeline. HLA typing was unavailable for some donors at each locus, so association tests used only the typed subset. According to a later analysis, most CMV-associated TCR beta chains appeared to be HLA-restricted, and the HLA associations seemed to be driven largely by CMV exposure. A total of roughly 160 TCR beta chains were listed by the study as associated with cytomegalovirus. In an earlier analysis of 587 of the donors, most TCR beta V segments appeared in productive rearrangements about 87% or about 30% of the time, broadly matching IMGT annotations. The only immune exposure information available for the cohort was CMV serostatus.

Preparation of the library involved the immunoSEQ multiplex PCR assay. For the multiplex PCR, a mixture combining 60 forward primers for TCR Vbeta segments and 13 reverse primers for TCR Jbeta segments was used. The CDR3 region of rearranged TCR beta genes was amplified from genomic DNA by a multiplex PCR assay. On the Illumina HiSeq System, the amplified TCR beta libraries were sequenced as 87-base-pair reads. Regarding the original processing steps: In a later analysis, tens of millions of unique TCR beta chains were counted across the 666 repertoires, and approximately 11 million of these chains were shared by at least two donors. Raw reads were error-corrected and collapsed into unique sequences with a nearest-neighbor algorithm that merged closely related sequences to remove PCR and sequencing errors. To assign V, D and J gene segments, CDR3 sequences were aligned to IMGT reference sequences. For a sequence to be retained, a match of at least six nucleotides to both a V gene segment and a J gene segment was required. A rearrangement was called productive if the CDR3 had no stop codons and remained in frame with V and J, and every other rearrangement was called non-productive. CDR3 was defined according to IMGT convention as the region running from the second conserved V-encoded cysteine to the conserved J-encoded phenylalanine. The earlier analysis of about 560 of the donors excluded any sequence lacking an unambiguous match to a single V gene segment. In an earlier analysis of about 590 of the donors, a V segment was called functional when productive rearrangements were above 56.7%, and segregating when the standard deviation between donors exceeded 5%. To diagnose cytomegalovirus status from the catalog of TCR beta chain sequences, a statistical classification framework was built. In a later analysis, V and J genes were assigned by comparing TCR nucleotide sequences against IMGT/GENE-DB human TR gene sequences. In a later analysis, CDR3 sequences and most-parsimonious VDJ recombination scenarios were assigned using the TCRdist pipeline. In a later analysis, each TCR beta chain was defined by its CDR3 amino acid sequence together with its V-gene family, and reads lacking a unique V-gene family were excluded. As a way to deal with suspected cross-contamination and a sequencing artifact, a later analysis dropped more than 500 nucleotide sequences that were highly shared and had low generation probability. In a later analysis, a clonal expansion index for each public chain was calculated from normalized within-repertoire ranks of inferred template counts. A later analysis computed generation probabilities with a VDJ recombination model fitted to out-of-frame rearrangements, and checked the results against IGoR. In a later analysis, hypergeometric tests were used to score TCR-TCR, TCR-HLA and TCR-CMV co-occurrence, with a repertoire-size bias correction applied to TCR pairs. To estimate false discovery rates, a later analysis permuted the HLA or CMV assignments 20 times. In a later analysis, co-occurring TCRs were grouped with DBSCAN, and TCRdist sequence similarity was added when clustering was performed within HLA-allele-positive subsets. For co-occurrence clustering, repertoires with fewer than 30,000 or more than 120,000 public chains were excluded, along with 4 to 6 repertoires with anomalous nucleotide sharing. TCRdb took over this immuneACCESS table, retaining in-frame rearrangements with V and J assigned. Such tables are incomplete; in checked studies, under half of the missing clones stem from an unresolved V gene, and the remainder is unexplained. The V and J calls and clone size come from that table; D and trimming were worked out from the DNA. This sample gives roughly 120,000 clones in total; approximately 81% of them show up just once. The ten largest clones add up to around 4.3% of the sample.

The V and J ends are trimmed by 8 bases and 3 bases, leaving 9 bases between them. The CDR3 has 12 amino acids, counting the end cysteine and phenylalanine. This entry keeps only the CDR3 DNA: 36 bases, framed from base 1. In the germline V gene, CDR1 corresponds to MNHEY and CDR2 to SVGAGI. The cohort consisted of approximately 690 healthy bone marrow donors. At the time of sampling, all cohort members were nominally healthy, though unrecorded immune exposures were likely present. The donor was CMV seropositive and was included in the group of approximately 300 seropositive cohort members. Every donor gave a peripheral blood sample, and the peripheral blood mononuclear cells from that sample were used for TCR beta sequencing. The Qiagen DNeasy Blood Extraction Kit was used to extract genomic DNA from the blood cell samples. This clone was picked up a small number of times. Its specific antigen is unknown. No base quality information exists; no much larger clone differs at one position.

The sample comprised PBMCs. This chain is built from TRBV6-5 and TRBJ2-3; the D segment cannot be called with confidence. The TCR sequence derives from a man aged 25 to 40 in good health and CMV-seropositive. CDR3 protein: CASQAATDTQYF. The DNA reads as follows: TGTGCCAGCCAGGCTGCAACAGATACGCAGTATTTT.